The T cell receptor beta chain under discussion was sequenced for a study of cytomegalovirus exposure and HLA in healthy donors. The PCR made use of 60 Vbeta and 13 Jbeta primers. TCRdb keeps only in-frame clones here, not all; method: immunoSEQ multiplex PCR. The table shows some 130,000 clones, with around 70% occurring only once. Germline V gene data show CDR1 as SGHRS and CDR2 as YFSETQ. This CDR3 region has 15 residues. The junction had 4 bases not matched to a gene; V was cut back by 1 base and J by 5 bases. V is TRBV5-1 and J is TRBJ1-4; 8 nucleotides match TRBD1. The sequence came from a human donor in good health. The sequenced sample consisted of PBMCs. For the CDR3, the DNA is TGCGCCAGCAGCTTGACAGGGGGAGTAAATGAAAAACTGTTTTTT. Its translation is CASSLTGGVNEKLFF.